This T cell receptor beta chain was identified during a study of control samples from healthy donors and cancer patients (dated by TCRdb to the early 2020s). V ends up 3 bases short and J 0 bases short, with an unmatched junction base count of 2. Including the terminal cysteine and phenylalanine, the CDR3 comprises 14 residues. The CDR3 DNA has 42 bases and is translated from base 1. CDR1 MNHEY and CDR2 SMNVEV were looked up in the germline V gene (reference sequence). Of note for this clone: The specificity of this receptor is unknown. Base qualities are not at hand, and no much larger clone is one base apart.

The protocol used for the library was the immunoSEQ multiplex PCR assay. TCRdb limited this immuneACCESS table to in-frame rearrangements with V and J called. A share of clones is missing; checked studies link under half to unresolved V genes, and the rest is unexplained. In all, the sample holds more than 100,000 clones, and roughly 89% of those were seen once. The ten largest clones represent 19% of the sample. The V gene is TRBV27 and the J gene is TRBJ2-7, with 7 middle bases fitting TRBD2. Source material: PBMCs. This receptor was taken from a man aged 55 to 70 with lung cancer. The DNA sequence is TGTGCCAGCAGTTTTTCTAGCGGCTCCTACGAGCAGTACTTC. Translated, this is CASSFSSGSYEQYF.